Shown below are 15 T cell receptor beta chains from a single sample sequenced in a study of shared clonotypes between healthy human individuals. Here immunoSEQ multiplex PCR was the method, and the copy in TCRdb shows in-frame clones only, minus some. Of 2 million to 2.5 million clones in the sample, 85% to 95% were seen once. Specimen: naive CD4+ T cells from PBMCs. Subset reported: CD45RA+ positively selected. Source of these receptors: a man aged 18 to 29 in good health. Some clones in this sample may be carry-over from other donors' samples.

The gene calls are TRBV9 and TRBJ2-2; D may be TRBD1 (5 bases). The CDR3 extends over 15 amino acids. Trimming removed 0 bases from V and 1 base from J, with 7 bases in between. In germline, CDR1 is SGDLS, CDR2 YYNGEE. The CDR3, as DNA: TGTGCCAGCAGCGTAGACGGACAGAACACCGGGGAGCTGTTTTTT. Translated, it gives CASSVDGQNTGELFF.

V and J are TRBV6-5 and TRBJ2-1; 7 nucleotides agree with TRBD2. The V gene's germline CDR1 is MNHEY and CDR2 SVGAGI. CDR3 size: 16 residues. With 3 bases clipped from V and 0 bases from J, the junction kept 5 bases outside the gene matches. Here the CDR3 reads CASSYSGSRSYNEQFF. The CDR3 nucleotides are TGTGCCAGCAGTTATAGCGGGTCTCGCTCCTACAATGAGCAGTTCTTC.

The chain employs TRBV18 and TRBJ2-3, with D possibly matching TRBD2 (5 bases). The CDR3 covers 16 residues. Deletions cut 0 bases from V and 0 bases from J, with 10 bases between. The germline V gene encodes CDR1 KGHSH and CDR2 LQKENI. The DNA of the CDR3 is TGTGCCAGCTCACCACCTGAGGGAACGAGCACAGATACGCAGTATTTT. Translating gives CASSPPEGTSTDTQYF.

Points on this clone: Other nucleotide sequences in the sample specify the same CDR3. This chain connects TRBV5-1 to TRBJ1-3; D not certain. There are 13 residues in the CDR3. Germline CDR1 is SGHRS and CDR2 is YFSETQ. V was clipped by 3 bases and J by 4 bases, with 8 bases between them. The CDR3 reads CASSSSPGNTIYF. The CDR3 coding sequence is TGCGCCAGCAGCTCTTCCCCAGGAAACACCATATATTTT.

In regard to this clone: Other nucleotide sequences in the sample specify the same CDR3. V and J are TRBV2 and TRBJ1-4; TRBD1 agrees at 8 bases. CDR3 length: 13 amino acids. Per the germline V gene, CDR1 is SNHLY and CDR2 is FYNNEI. Germline trimming cut 8 bases from V and 3 bases from J; bases unmatched to any gene: 2. CDR3 sequence reads: CASRTGPNEKLFF. In nucleotides, the CDR3 is TGTGCCAGCCGGACAGGGCCTAATGAAAAACTGTTTTTT.

Note on this clone: Other DNA sequences in the sample encode the same CDR3. V and J are TRBV18 and TRBJ2-5; TRBD1 matches 7 bases. V dropped 6 bases and J dropped 5; count of bases not matched to a gene: 6. The CDR3 runs to 13 residues. Germline values: CDR1 KGHSH, CDR2 LQKENI. This chain's CDR3 is CASSPRGKETQYF. The DNA of the CDR3 is TGTGCCAGCTCCCCCAGGGGGAAGGAGACCCAGTACTTC.

The chain recombines TRBV2 with TRBJ2-3, with 9 bases fitting TRBD2. The CDR3 contains 16 residues. Germline V gene data show CDR1 as SNHLY and CDR2 as FYNNEI. With V trimmed by 6 bases and J by 6 bases, 13 bases remained unmatched. The CDR3 region is CASSLRGREGPDTQYF. The CDR3 DNA reads TGTGCCAGCAGCCTCCGGGGGCGGGAGGGCCCGGATACGCAGTATTTT.

The V call is TRBV11-3, the J call TRBJ1-5; weak D call: TRBD1 (6 bases). The V gene lost 1 base and the J gene lost 7 bases, with 14 bases spanning the gap. CDR3 size: 15 residues. Per germline, CDR1 SGHNT and CDR2 YENEEA. CDR3 in DNA: TGTGCCAGCAGCTTAGCGGTCAGGGGAGGCCAGCCCCAGCATTTT. It yields the protein CASSLAVRGGQPQHF. Combining the CDR3 with reference TRBV11-3 and TRBJ1-5 gives the whole variable domain EAGVVQSPRYKIIEKKQPVAFWCNPISGHNTLYWYLQNLGQGPELLIRYENEEAVDDSQLPKDRFSAERLKGVDSTLKIQPAELGDSAVYLCASSLAVRGGQPQHFGDGTRLSIL.

The rearrangement uses TRBV7-2 and TRBJ2-7; the match to TRBD2 covers 8 bases. V gave up 4 bases and J gave up 3 bases; unmatched junction bases: 8. This CDR3 is built from 15 residues. CDR1 SGHTA and CDR2 FQGNSA come from the germline V gene. The CDR3 loop is CASSSTPGLVYEQYF. The CDR3 region has the DNA TGTGCCAGCAGCTCGACACCGGGACTAGTCTACGAGCAGTACTTC.

The V and J genes are TRBV2 and TRBJ2-5, with D unresolved. Trimming left V 1 base short and J 3 bases short, with 12 bases between. Germline-derived CDR1 and CDR2 are SNHLY and FYNNEI. The CDR3 length is 15 residues. The chain's CDR3 is CASSEDQPGKETQYF. CDR3 bases: TGTGCCAGCAGTGAAGACCAGCCTGGCAAAGAGACCCAGTACTTC.

CDR3 nucleotide sequence: TGTGCCAGCAGTGAAGAGAGGGCTTGGCAGGCCGACTATGGCTACACCTTC. Translating it yields CASSEERAWQADYGYTF. The gene calls are TRBV6-1 and TRBJ1-2; no reliable D call. Trimming cost V 1 base and J 3 bases, with 18 bases left between them. The CDR3 length is 17 residues. Germline CDR1 MNHNS, CDR2 SASEGT.

In nucleotides, the CDR3 is TGTGCCAGCAGCCATCCCCTAAAGACTTGGGAGCAGTACTTC. This sequence encodes CASSHPLKTWEQYF. The chain recombines TRBV16 with TRBJ2-7; D is unresolved. The CDR3 spans 14 residues. Germline loops: CDR1 KGHSY, CDR2 FQNENV. The germline V and J ends were trimmed by 3 bases and 7 bases, with 16 bases remaining between them. Based on the CDR3 plus reference TRBV16 and TRBJ2-7, the full variable domain is GEEVAQTPKHLVRGEGQKAKLYCAPIKGHSYVFWYQQVLKNEFKFLISFQNENVFDETGMPKERFSAKCLPNSPCSLEIQATKLEDSAVYFCASSHPLKTWEQYFGPGTRLTVT.

The chain employs TRBV5-8 and TRBJ1-4; no definite D call. Trimming cost V 0 bases and J 4 bases, with 7 bases left between them. This CDR3 has 14 residues. Germline CDR1 is SGHTS and CDR2 is YDEGEE. The CDR3 loop reads CASSLGGHNEKLFF. CDR3 bases: TGTGCCAGCAGCTTGGGCGGTCATAATGAAAAACTGTTTTTT.

The V call is TRBV5-6, the J call TRBJ2-7; 7 nucleotides match TRBD2. Per the germline V gene, CDR1 is SGHDT and CDR2 is YYEEEE. V gave up 4 bases and J gave up 0 bases; unmatched junction bases: 4. This CDR3 spans 14 amino acids. CDR3 nucleotides: TGTGCCAGCAGCCTCGGACTAGTCTCCTACGAGCAGTACTTC. The encoded protein is CASSLGLVSYEQYF. The full variable domain, in which reference TRBV5-6 and TRBJ2-7 provide the parts outside the CDR3, is DAGVTQSPTHLIKTRGQQVTLRCSPKSGHDTVSWYQQALGQGPQFIFQYYEEEERQRGNFPDRFSGHQFPNYSSELNVNALLLGDSALYLCASSLGLVSYEQYFGPGTRLTVT.

This rearrangement joins TRBV29-1 to TRBJ2-5; unclear D gene. V shed 2 bases and J shed 5 bases, with 3 bases lying between them. Germline loops: CDR1 SQVTM, CDR2 ANQGSEA. The CDR3 is 10 amino acids. The CDR3 DNA reads as TGCAGCGTTGAATCGGAGACCCAGTACTTC. This codes for CSVESETQYF.